Sequencing of this TCR beta chain was carried out in a study of blood T cell repertoires in COVID-19. Across the whole study: The United States, Italy and Spain provided the acute and convalescent COVID-19 samples. Sample material is recorded as cDNA or gDNA derived from T cells, B-cell-depleted T cells, or PBMCs.

As processed by the authors: Amplification from reference gene primers served as the basis for estimated nucleated cell counts. Only in-frame clones appear in the TCRdb table, and some are missing; sequencing was by immunoSEQ multiplex PCR. V and J calls and clone size are those listed in that table; D and trimming were worked out from the DNA. The data show approximately 410,000 clones, with more than 80% seen just once and over 1.1% held by the top ten. J was trimmed by 0 bases and V by 11 bases; bases with no gene match: 7. The CDR3 has 14 residues. Germline assignment: CDR1 PRHDT and CDR2 FYEKMQ (reference sequence).

This clonotype originated in a woman aged 30 to 39 with active or convalescent COVID-19. What was sequenced was peripheral blood. The gene calls are TRBV13 and TRBJ2-7; 10 nucleotides agree with TRBD2. The chain's CDR3 is CAVGSGGGSYEQYF. The CDR3, as DNA: TGTGCCGTAGGCAGCGGGGGGGGCTCCTACGAGCAGTACTTC.